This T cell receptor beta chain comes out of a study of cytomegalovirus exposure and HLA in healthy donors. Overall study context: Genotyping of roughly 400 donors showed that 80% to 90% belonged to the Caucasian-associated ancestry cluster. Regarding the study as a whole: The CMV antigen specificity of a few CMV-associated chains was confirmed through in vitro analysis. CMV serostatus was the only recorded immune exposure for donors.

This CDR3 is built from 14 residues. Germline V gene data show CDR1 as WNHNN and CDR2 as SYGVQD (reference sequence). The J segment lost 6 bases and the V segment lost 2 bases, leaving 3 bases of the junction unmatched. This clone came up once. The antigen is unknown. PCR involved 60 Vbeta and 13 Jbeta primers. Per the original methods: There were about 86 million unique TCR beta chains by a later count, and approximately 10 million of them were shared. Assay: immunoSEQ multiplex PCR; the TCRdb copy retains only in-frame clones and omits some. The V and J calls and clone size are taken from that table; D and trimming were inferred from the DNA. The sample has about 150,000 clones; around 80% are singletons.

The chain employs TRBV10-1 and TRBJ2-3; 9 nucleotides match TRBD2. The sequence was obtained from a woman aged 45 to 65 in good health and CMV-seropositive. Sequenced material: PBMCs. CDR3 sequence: CASSEQRGADTQYF. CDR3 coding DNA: TGCGCCAGCAGTGAGCAGCGGGGGGCGGATACGCAGTATTTT.